This entry lists 19 T cell receptor beta chains sequenced from one sample in a study of blood T cell repertoires in COVID-19. Assay used: immunoSEQ multiplex PCR; TCRdb lists only in-frame clones, some missing. The sample carries approximately 130,000 clones, 82% recorded once. The specimen sequenced was peripheral blood. These receptors were collected from a human donor in a cohort sampled during active COVID-19.

The chain uses TRBV6-6 and TRBJ2-3; the match to TRBD2 covers 10 bases. The J segment lost 6 bases and the V segment lost 5 bases, leaving 14 bases of the junction unmatched. The CDR3 has 17 amino acids. Per germline, CDR1 MNHNY and CDR2 SVGAGI (reference sequence). The CDR3 here is CASSPRSGGAETDTQYF. The CDR3 nucleotides read TGTGCCAGCAGTCCGAGGAGCGGGGGGGCCGAGACGGATACGCAGTATTTT.

The chain recombines TRBV19 with TRBJ2-1, with 11 bases lining up with TRBD1. The V and J ends lost 5 bases and 7 bases, in that order; junction bases with no gene match: 10. Germline values: CDR1 LNHDA, CDR2 SQIVND (reference sequence). This CDR3 comprises 16 residues. CDR3 in DNA: TGTGCCAGTAGTTCCTCCCCCGGGACAGGGGGGAATGAGCAGTTCTTC. Amino acid sequence: CASSSSPGTGGNEQFF.

The rearrangement links TRBV19 to TRBJ1-1; 8 nucleotides agree with TRBD1. Per germline, CDR1 LNHDA and CDR2 SQIVND (reference sequence). The V and J ends lost 5 bases and 3 bases, in that order; junction bases with no gene match: 5. This CDR3 is 14 amino acids long. DNA for the CDR3: TGTGCCAGTAGTCACAGGGGGACGTACACTGAAGCTTTCTTT. It is translated as CASSHRGTYTEAFF.

V usage is TRBV7-2 and J usage is TRBJ2-5, with 9 nucleotides matching TRBD2. Germline CDR1 and CDR2: SGHTA and FQGNSA. The CDR3 has 16 residues. V gave up 5 bases and J gave up 7 bases; unmatched junction bases: 14. CDR3: CASSNGLAGSRGTQYF. The CDR3 coding sequence is TGTGCCAGCAGCAACGGGCTAGCGGGGTCCCGGGGGACCCAGTACTTC.

This clone was detected only a few times. This chain uses TRBV18 with TRBJ1-1; D call uncertain. Trimming left V 3 bases short and J 3 bases short, with 14 bases between. The CDR3 is made up of 15 amino acids. Germline V gene lookup returns CDR1 KGHSH and CDR2 LQKENI. The CDR3 reads CASSPRPPGDTEAFF. The DNA of the CDR3 is TGTGCCAGCTCACCCAGGCCCCCGGGAGACACTGAAGCTTTCTTT.

The chain recombines TRBV19 with TRBJ2-7; TRBD1 aligns across 10 bases. V trimming: 7 bases; J trimming: 1 base; junction bases outside the gene matches: 4. Germline values: CDR1 LNHDA, CDR2 SQIVND (reference sequence). The CDR3 is made up of 14 amino acids. The CDR3 loop reads CASKEDRGSYEQYF. For the CDR3, the DNA is TGTGCCAGTAAGGAGGACAGGGGGTCCTACGAGCAGTACTTC.

This chain uses TRBV6-2 or TRBV6-3 with TRBJ1-1; TRBD1 agrees at 11 bases. The CDR3 covers 15 residues. Germline assignment: CDR1 MNHEY and CDR2 SVGEGT. V lost 2 bases to trimming and J lost 6 bases; unmatched junction nucleotides: 5. The CDR3: CASSYPGQGGPEAFF. CDR3 nucleotides: TGTGCCAGCAGTTACCCGGGACAGGGGGGTCCTGAAGCTTTCTTT.

The V gene is TRBV5-4, the J gene TRBJ2-3; D remains unclear. The germline V gene has CDR1 SGHNT and CDR2 YYREEE (reference sequence). The CDR3 spans 14 residues. V was clipped by 6 bases and J by 1 base, with 12 bases between them. CDR3 in amino acids: CASNPYLRTDTQYF. CDR3 in DNA: TGTGCCAGCAACCCTTACTTGCGCACAGATACGCAGTATTTT.

In this sample, this clone turned up once. The chain has TRBV28 and TRBJ2-7, with a tentative D call TRBD1 (5 bases). Trimming removed 6 bases at V and 3 bases at J, with 15 bases between. The CDR3 is 14 amino acids. The V gene's germline CDR1 is MDHEN and CDR2 SYDVKM. The CDR3 region has the DNA TGTGCCAGCAGAACATTTGCCGGACACTACGAGCAGTACTTC. Amino acids: CASRTFAGHYEQYF.

For the CDR3, the DNA is TGTGCCAGCAGTGCGGGGCTAATGAACACTGAAGCTTTCTTT. Translation gives CASSAGLMNTEAFF. The V and J genes are TRBV4-2 and TRBJ1-1, with D possibly TRBD1 on 5 matching bases. Deletions cut 6 bases from V and 0 bases from J, with 11 bases between. The CDR3 sequence is 14 residues long. Germline assignment: CDR1 LGHNA and CDR2 YNFKEQ.

The V call is TRBV5-1, the J call TRBJ2-5, with D possibly being TRBD1 (5 bases). V lost 4 bases to trimming and J lost 4 bases, with 11 bases between them. Germline V gene data show CDR1 as SGHRS and CDR2 as YFSETQ. CDR3 length: 13 amino acids. Here the CDR3 DNA reads TGCGCCAGCAGCCTCAGGGATCGAGAGACCCAGTACTTC. This sequence encodes CASSLRDRETQYF.

The rearrangement links TRBV3-1 (or the pseudogene TRBV3-2) to TRBJ2-7; 9 bases fit TRBD1. The CDR3 contains 17 residues. The V gene end was trimmed by 2 bases and the J gene end by 5 bases; junction bases not matched to a gene: 13. Germline lookup yields CDR1 LGHDT and CDR2 YNNKEL (reference sequence). CDR3: CASSQKRPGQGRNEQYF. The DNA for the CDR3 is TGTGCCAGCAGCCAAAAACGCCCGGGACAGGGCCGGAACGAGCAGTACTTC.

The chain joins TRBV6-5 to TRBJ1-4, with 8 bases fitting TRBD1. Germline V gene sequence: CDR1 MNHEY, CDR2 SVGAGI. The CDR3 spans 13 residues. V gave up 8 bases and J gave up 8 bases; unmatched junction bases: 7. The CDR3 spells CASAGQGWEKLFF. The CDR3 DNA reads TGTGCCAGCGCCGGACAGGGCTGGGAAAAACTGTTTTTT.

The chain joins TRBV5-1 to TRBJ1-4; perhaps TRBD1 as D (5 bases). The CDR3 is 15 amino acids. Germline CDR1 reads SGHRS; CDR2 reads YFSETQ. The V gene lost 4 bases and the J gene lost 3 bases, with 13 bases spanning the gap. The CDR3: CASSASGYPNEKLFF. CDR3 DNA: TGCGCCAGCAGCGCCTCAGGGTATCCTAATGAAAAACTGTTTTTT.

This clone was observed once. The chain recombines TRBV28 with TRBJ1-2; D call uncertain. V lost 4 bases to trimming and J lost 6 bases, with 12 bases between them. Germline assignment: CDR1 MDHEN and CDR2 SYDVKM. There are 13 residues in the CDR3. Here the CDR3 reads CASSSGGSDGYTF. CDR3 DNA: TGTGCCAGCAGTTCGGGAGGGTCAGATGGCTACACCTTC.

V and J are TRBV27 and TRBJ2-1; TRBD2 matches 10 bases. This CDR3 has 15 residues. The V gene's germline CDR1 is MNHEY and CDR2 SMNVEV (reference sequence). V lost 4 bases, J lost 3 bases, and 3 bases stayed unmatched. This chain's CDR3 is CASSSSGGLYNEQFF. CDR3 DNA sequence: TGTGCCAGCAGTTCTAGCGGGGGCCTCTACAATGAGCAGTTCTTC.

The chain combines TRBV27 with TRBJ1-4; a possible D gene is TRBD1 (5 bases). Germline CDR1 is MNHEY and CDR2 is SMNVEV (reference sequence). CDR3 length: 14 amino acids. Deletions cut 8 bases from V and 0 bases from J, with 10 bases between. CDR3 protein: CASAGGATNEKLFF. For the CDR3, the DNA is TGTGCCAGCGCGGGGGGTGCAACTAATGAAAAACTGTTTTTT.

The sample holds one count of this clone. The chain links TRBV18 to TRBJ2-5, with 10 bases lining up with TRBD1. The V and J ends lost 3 bases and 5 bases, in that order; junction bases with no gene match: 3. The germline V gene encodes CDR1 KGHSH and CDR2 LQKENI. CDR3 size: 14 residues. The CDR3 loop is CASSPGQGRETQYF. The CDR3 coding sequence is TGTGCCAGCTCACCGGGACAGGGGCGGGAGACCCAGTACTTC.

This chain joins TRBV5-1 and TRBJ1-4; tentatively, D is TRBD1 (5 bases). Trimming took off 4 bases at V and 6 bases at J, with 22 bases between the two ends. Germline CDR1 reads SGHRS; CDR2 reads YFSETQ. This CDR3 comprises 17 residues. DNA of the CDR3: TGCGCCAGCAGCCCGAGCGGGACTACCCCCCGGGATGAAAAACTGTTTTTT. Its protein product is CASSPSGTTPRDEKLFF.